This TCR beta chain was captured in a study of blood T cell repertoires in COVID-19. In its sample, this clone was seen once. Germline V gene data show CDR1 as DFQATT and CDR2 as SNEGSKA (reference sequence). There are 12 residues in the CDR3. V lost 3 bases to trimming and J lost 2 bases, with 7 bases between them. How the authors handled the data: Amplified reference gene primers provided the basis for estimating nucleated cell counts. TCRdb keeps only in-frame clones here, not all; method: immunoSEQ multiplex PCR. V and J calls and clone size are copied from that table; D and trimming were computed from the DNA. In the table there are about 300,000 clones, around 90% of which are singletons.

The origin of this receptor is a man aged 60 to 75 who had recovered from COVID-19. Sequenced: PBMCs or T cells enriched from blood (not recorded which). This chain uses TRBV20-1 with TRBJ2-5; D is perhaps TRBD1 (5 bases). The CDR3 is CSASRQQETQYF. In DNA form, the CDR3 reads TGCAGTGCTAGTCGACAGCAAGAGACCCAGTACTTC.